These 2 T cell receptor beta chains were sequenced from one sample in a study of T cell repertoires in cytomegalovirus infection. TCRdb analysed the reads with MiXCR anew, one entry per CDR3 protein. The data hold 560,000 or so distinct CDR3 sequences, with 15% to 20% observed a single time. Sequenced material: CD8+ T cells from PBMCs. The receptors originated from a human donor in good health (CMV status not recorded). Some clones in this sample may be carry-over from other donors' samples.

This clonotype was counted at least ten times. The chain employs TRBV7-9 and TRBJ2-1; TRBD2 agrees at 11 bases. Germline assignment: CDR1 SEHNR and CDR2 FQNEAQ (reference sequence). V lost 3 bases and J lost 5; bases outside the gene matches: 3. The CDR3 runs to 15 residues. CDR3 coding DNA: TGTGCCAGCAGCTTTAGCGGGGGGGCCGACAATGAGCAGTTCTTC. Translating it yields CASSFSGGADNEQFF.

The sample holds a few counts of this clonotype. The gene calls are TRBV10-3 and TRBJ2-3, with no clear D. With 0 bases removed from V and 2 bases from J, the gap between germline ends came to 9 bases. Looked up from germline, CDR1 is ENHRY and CDR2 is SYGVKD. CDR3 length equals 15 residues. CDR3 bases: TGTGCCATCAGTGAGTCGATGCCAGCCACAGATACGCAGTATTTT. The encoded protein is CAISESMPATDTQYF.